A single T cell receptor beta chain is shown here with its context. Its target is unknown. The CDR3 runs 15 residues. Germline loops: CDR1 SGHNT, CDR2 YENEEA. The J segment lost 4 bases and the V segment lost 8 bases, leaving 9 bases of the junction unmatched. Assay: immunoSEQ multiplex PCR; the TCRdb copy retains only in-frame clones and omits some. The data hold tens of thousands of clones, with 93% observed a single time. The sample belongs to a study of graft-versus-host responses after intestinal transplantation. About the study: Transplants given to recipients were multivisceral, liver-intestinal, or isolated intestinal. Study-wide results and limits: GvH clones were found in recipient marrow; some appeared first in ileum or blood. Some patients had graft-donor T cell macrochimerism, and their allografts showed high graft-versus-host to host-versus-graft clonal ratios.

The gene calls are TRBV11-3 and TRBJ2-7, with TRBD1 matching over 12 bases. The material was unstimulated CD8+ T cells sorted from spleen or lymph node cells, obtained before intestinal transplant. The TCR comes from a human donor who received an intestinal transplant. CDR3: CASGRDRGPGYEQYF. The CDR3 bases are TGTGCCAGCGGCCGGGACAGGGGGCCTGGATACGAGCAGTACTTC.